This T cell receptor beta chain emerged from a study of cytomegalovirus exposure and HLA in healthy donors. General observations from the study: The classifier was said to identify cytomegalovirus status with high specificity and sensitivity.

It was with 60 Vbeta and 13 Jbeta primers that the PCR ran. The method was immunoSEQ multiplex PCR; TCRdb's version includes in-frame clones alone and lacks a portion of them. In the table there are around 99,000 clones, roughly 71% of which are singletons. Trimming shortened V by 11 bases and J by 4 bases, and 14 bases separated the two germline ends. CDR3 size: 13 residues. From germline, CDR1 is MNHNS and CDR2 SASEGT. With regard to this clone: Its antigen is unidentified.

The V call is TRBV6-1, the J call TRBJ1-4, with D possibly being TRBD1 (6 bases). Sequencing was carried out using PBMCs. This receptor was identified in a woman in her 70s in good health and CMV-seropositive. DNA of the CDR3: TGTGCCCTCAGGGGATTGGATAATGAAAAACTGTTTTTT. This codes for CALRGLDNEKLFF.